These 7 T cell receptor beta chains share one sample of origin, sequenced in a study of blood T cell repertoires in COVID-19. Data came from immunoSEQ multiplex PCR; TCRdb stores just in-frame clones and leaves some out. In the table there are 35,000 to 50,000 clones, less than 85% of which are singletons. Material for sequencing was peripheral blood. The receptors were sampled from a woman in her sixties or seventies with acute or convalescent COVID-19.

CDR3 nucleotides: TGCGCCAGCAGTGGGGAACAGGGACACCTATCTTTCCAGCATTTT. Residues: CASSGEQGHLSFQHF. The chain uses TRBV10-2 and TRBJ1-5; D is possibly TRBD1 (6 bases). V lost 4 bases to trimming and J lost 12 bases, with 22 bases between them. The CDR3 runs 15 residues. Germline CDR1 is WSHSY and CDR2 is SAAADI.

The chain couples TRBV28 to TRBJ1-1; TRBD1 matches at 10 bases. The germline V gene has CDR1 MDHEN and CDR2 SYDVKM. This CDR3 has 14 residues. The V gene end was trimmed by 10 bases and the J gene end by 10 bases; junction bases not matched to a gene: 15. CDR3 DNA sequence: TGTGCCACCCTGACAGGGGGCGAATGGGTGAGAGCTTTCTTT. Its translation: CATLTGGEWVRAFF. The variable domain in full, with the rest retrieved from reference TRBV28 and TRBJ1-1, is DVKVTQSSRYLVKRTGEKVFLECVQDMDHENMFWYRQDPGLGLRLIYFSYDVKMKEKGDIPEGYSVSREKKERFSLILESASTNQTSMYLCATLTGGEWVRAFFGQGTRLTVV.

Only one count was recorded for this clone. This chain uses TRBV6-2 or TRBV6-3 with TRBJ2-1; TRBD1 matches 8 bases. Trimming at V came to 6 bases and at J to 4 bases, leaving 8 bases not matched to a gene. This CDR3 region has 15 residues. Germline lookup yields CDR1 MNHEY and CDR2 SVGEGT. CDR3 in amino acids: CASSPTGGMYNEQFF. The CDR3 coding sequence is TGTGCCAGCAGCCCTACAGGGGGTATGTACAATGAGCAGTTCTTC.

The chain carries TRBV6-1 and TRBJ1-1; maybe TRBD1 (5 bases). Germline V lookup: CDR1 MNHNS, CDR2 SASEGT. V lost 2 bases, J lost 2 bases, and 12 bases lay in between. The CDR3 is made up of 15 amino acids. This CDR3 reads CASSEWAGINTEAFF. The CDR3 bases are TGTGCCAGCAGTGAATGGGCAGGGATTAACACTGAAGCTTTCTTT.

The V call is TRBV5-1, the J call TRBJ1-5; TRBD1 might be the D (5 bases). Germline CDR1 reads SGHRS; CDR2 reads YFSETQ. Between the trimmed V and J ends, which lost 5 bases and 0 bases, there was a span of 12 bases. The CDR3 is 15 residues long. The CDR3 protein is CASRPGQNSNQPQHF. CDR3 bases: TGCGCCAGCAGACCCGGACAAAATAGCAATCAGCCCCAGCATTTT.

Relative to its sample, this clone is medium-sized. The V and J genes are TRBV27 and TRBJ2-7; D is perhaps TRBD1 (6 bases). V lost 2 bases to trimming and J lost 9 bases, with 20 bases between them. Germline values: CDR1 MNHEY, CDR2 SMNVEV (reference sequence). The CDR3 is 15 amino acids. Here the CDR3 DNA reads TGTGCCAGCAGTTTAAATTCCGGGACCCCGGACAGGCAGTACTTC. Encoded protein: CASSLNSGTPDRQYF.

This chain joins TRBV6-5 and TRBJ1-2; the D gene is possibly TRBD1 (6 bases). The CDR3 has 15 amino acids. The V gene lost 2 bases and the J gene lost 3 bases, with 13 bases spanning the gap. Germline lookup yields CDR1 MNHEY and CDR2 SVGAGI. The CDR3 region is CASSYTSNRDYGYTF. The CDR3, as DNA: TGTGCCAGCAGTTACACCTCAAACAGGGACTATGGCTACACCTTC.